One sample yielded the 10 T cell receptor beta chains listed below, sequenced in a study of blood T cell repertoires in COVID-19. Using immunoSEQ multiplex PCR, the repertoire was profiled, and TCRdb retains in-frame clones only, with some absent. The table lists some 130,000 clones, 80% to 90% of them singletons, with over 2.5% in the top ten. Sequencing was done on a sample of peripheral blood. These receptors were taken from a man aged 60 to 75 with active or convalescent COVID-19.

The chain combines TRBV3-1 (or the pseudogene TRBV3-2) with TRBJ2-7; a weak D match, TRBD1 (5 bases). Trimming stripped 4 bases from V and 5 bases from J, with 12 bases between. The CDR3 covers 13 residues. Germline values: CDR1 LGHDT, CDR2 YNNKEL (reference sequence). The CDR3 reads CASSPQVSNEQYF. CDR3 coding DNA: TGTGCCAGCAGCCCACAGGTTTCGAACGAGCAGTACTTC.

The rearrangement joins TRBV24-1 to TRBJ2-3; D might be TRBD1 (5 bases). V lost 4 bases and J lost 8, with 18 bases in between. The CDR3 consists of 15 residues. Germline lookup yields CDR1 KGHDR and CDR2 SFDVKD. This CDR3 is CATSDPDRNTVTQYF. The CDR3 DNA reads as TGTGCCACCAGTGACCCAGACAGAAACACGGTTACGCAGTATTTT.

The chain joins TRBV19 to TRBJ1-1, with a weak D call TRBD1 (6 bases). Germline CDR1 and CDR2: LNHDA and SQIVND (reference sequence). The CDR3 runs 15 residues. V was cut by 5 bases and J by 2 bases, with 15 bases left in between. The CDR3: CASSLRPGANTEAFF. The CDR3 nucleotides are TGTGCCAGTAGTCTCCGCCCAGGGGCAAACACTGAAGCTTTCTTT.

V and J are TRBV18 and TRBJ1-4, with TRBD1 matching over 7 bases. Losses at the gene ends were 0 bases for V and 4 bases for J; bases not matched to a gene: 5. Germline loops: CDR1 KGHSH, CDR2 LQKENI. CDR3 length: 16 amino acids. Here the CDR3 reads CASSPPGDSLNEKLFF. Written as DNA, the CDR3 is TGTGCCAGCTCACCACCGGGGGACAGTCTTAATGAAAAACTGTTTTTT.

The chain joins TRBV6-2 or TRBV6-3 to TRBJ2-5, with 7 bases matching TRBD2. The J segment lost 5 bases and the V segment lost 3 bases, leaving 6 bases of the junction unmatched. The germline gives CDR1 MNHEY, CDR2 SVGEGT. CDR3 length: 14 amino acids. The CDR3 nucleotides are TGTGCCAGCAGTTATGCGGCGGGAGCGGAGACCCAGTACTTC. Translated: CASSYAAGAETQYF.

This chain links TRBV5-4 with TRBJ2-5; 8 bases align to TRBD2. Trimming removed 7 bases from V and 3 bases from J; junction bases left unmatched: 5. The CDR3 is 13 residues long. CDR1 and CDR2 from the germline V gene are SGHNT and YYREEE (reference sequence). CDR3 sequence: CASLRGGKETQYF. The CDR3 DNA follows: TGTGCCAGCCTACGCGGGGGGAAAGAGACCCAGTACTTC. Full variable domain (missing parts from reference TRBV5-4 and TRBJ2-5): ETGVTQSPTHLIKTRGQQVTLRCSSQSGHNTVSWYQQALGQGPQFIFQYYREEENGRGNFPPRFSGLQFPNYSSELNVNALELDDSALYLCASLRGGKETQYFGPGTRLLVL.

The V gene is TRBV19, the J gene TRBJ2-2, with TRBD1 matching over 8 bases. The CDR3 contains 14 residues. The junction had 3 bases not matched to a gene; V was cut back by 6 bases and J by 3 bases. Germline CDR1 reads LNHDA; CDR2 reads SQIVND (reference sequence). CDR3 bases: TGTGCCAGTAGAACAGGGGGAGACACCGGGGAGCTGTTTTTT. It codes for CASRTGGDTGELFF.

The V call is TRBV11-2, the J call TRBJ1-1, with 7 bases that match TRBD1. With 3 bases clipped from V and 1 base from J, the junction kept 2 bases outside the gene matches. This CDR3 spans 14 amino acids. CDR1 SGHAT and CDR2 FQNNGV come from the germline V gene. DNA of the CDR3: TGTGCCAGCAGCTTTGACAGGGCGAACACTGAAGCTTTCTTT. This encodes CASSFDRANTEAFF.

The chain uses TRBV6-5 and TRBJ2-7, with 13 bases that match TRBD2. Germline V gene lookup returns CDR1 MNHEY and CDR2 SVGAGI. V lost 6 bases to trimming and J lost 5 bases; unmatched junction nucleotides: 7. The CDR3 runs 15 residues. Here the CDR3 DNA reads TGTGCCAGCAGACAACTAGCGGGAGGGCCCCACGAGCAGTACTTC. Translating gives CASRQLAGGPHEQYF.

The chain uses TRBV6-1 and TRBJ1-6; 7 positions agree with TRBD1. The CDR3 spans 14 residues. Germline values: CDR1 MNHNS, CDR2 SASEGT. After removal of 2 bases from V and 15 bases from J, the junction contained 10 bases not matched to a gene. The DNA of the CDR3 is TGTGCCAGCAGTGAAAGGGGGACAGCCATCCGCCTCCACTTT. Translated: CASSERGTAIRLHF.